This entry lists 17 T cell receptor beta chains sequenced from one sample in a study of beta chain features in type 1 diabetes (dated by TCRdb to about 2018). What the research found in general, with its limitations: A moderate but significant shortening of TCRB CDR3 length was observed in type 1 diabetes patients in all four CD4+ subsets.

For these receptors, no antigen is known. Preparation of the library involved the immunoSEQ multiplex PCR assay. The entire amount of isolated RNA was reverse transcribed using the High Capacity cDNA Reverse Transcription Kit, so the sequenced TCRB transcripts were expressed ones. In its TCRdb copy, this immuneACCESS table keeps in-frame sequences only and misses some clones. Where compared with another copy, unresolved V genes explain less than half of these, and the others have no known cause. The sample table records around 160,000 clones; approximately 9% of these occur just once. In total, the top ten clones hold around 0.5% of the sample. The sample was central memory CD4+ T cells from blood. The receptors were sampled from a woman between 18 and 29 years old with type 1 diabetes.

J is TRBJ2-3 and V is TRBV25-1; TRBD1 matches 7 bases. Germline V gene data show CDR1 as MGHDK and CDR2 as SYGVNS. The CDR3 is made up of 16 amino acids. V gave up 3 bases and J gave up 1 base; unmatched junction bases: 7. CDR3 nucleotide sequence: TGTGCCAGCAGTGACAGGGGGACCCGGGGCACAGATACGCAGTATTTT. Translating gives CASSDRGTRGTDTQYF.

This sequence joins TRBV11-3 and TRBJ2-7; TRBD2 is a possible D gene (7 bases). Germline V gene lookup returns CDR1 SGHNT and CDR2 YENEEA. Trimming took 2 bases from V and 4 from J, leaving 12 bases between them. CDR3 length equals 14 residues. CDR3 nucleotides: TGTGCCAGCAGCTTACGCGGGGGCCTTTACGAGCAGTACTTC. It encodes CASSLRGGLYEQYF.

The rearrangement uses TRBV16 and TRBJ1-5; D ambiguous. Trimming left V 1 base short and J 7 bases short, with 11 bases between. This CDR3 comprises 14 residues. CDR1 and CDR2 (germline): KGHSY, FQNENV. For the CDR3, the DNA is TGTGCCAGCAGCCAATATTCAGGTGAACAGCCCCAGCATTTT. This encodes CASSQYSGEQPQHF.

This clone turned up a few times. The chain combines TRBV18 with TRBJ2-7, with 7 bases matching TRBD1. The germline V gene has CDR1 KGHSH and CDR2 LQKENI. CDR3 size: 12 residues. Losses at the gene ends were 5 bases for V and 6 bases for J; bases not matched to a gene: 4. The CDR3 DNA sequence: TGTGCCAGCTCATCCGACAGGGTCGAGCAGTACTTC. Encoded protein: CASSSDRVEQYF.

This clone was picked up a small number of times. The CDR3 coding sequence is TGTGCCAGCTCACCGACAGGTCACACTGAAGCTTTCTTT. It is translated as CASSPTGHTEAFF. The chain employs TRBV18 and TRBJ1-1, with D perhaps TRBD1 (6 bases). Germline V gene data show CDR1 as KGHSH and CDR2 as LQKENI. The CDR3 has 13 residues. Trimming cost V 3 bases and J 3 bases, with 8 bases left between them. The complete variable domain, with remaining parts taken from reference TRBV18 and TRBJ1-1, reads NAGVMQNPRHLVRRRGQEARLRCSPMKGHSHVYWYRQLPEEGLKFMVYLQKENIIDESGMPKERFSAEFPKEGPSILRIQQVVRGDSAAYFCASSPTGHTEAFFGQGTRLTVV.

This clone was picked up a small number of times. The V gene is TRBV7-2, the J gene TRBJ2-1, with 10 positions matching TRBD1. Trimming at V came to 3 bases and at J to 8 bases, leaving 4 bases not matched to a gene. Germline V CDR1 and CDR2: SGHTA, FQGNSA. This CDR3 is 14 amino acids long. The CDR3 region is CASSLGTGVHEQFF. Here the CDR3 DNA reads TGTGCCAGCAGCTTGGGGACAGGGGTGCATGAGCAGTTCTTC.

This clone was seen a handful of times. Other DNA sequences of this sample code for an identical CDR3. The rearrangement uses TRBV5-1 and TRBJ2-3; 7 nucleotides line up with TRBD1. V dropped 4 bases and J dropped 2; count of bases not matched to a gene: 4. The CDR3 consists of 14 residues. Germline V gene data show CDR1 as SGHRS and CDR2 as YFSETQ. CDR3 in amino acids: CASSPDRATDTQYF. Here the CDR3 DNA reads TGCGCCAGCAGCCCTGACAGGGCCACAGATACGCAGTATTTT. Combining the CDR3 with reference TRBV5-1 and TRBJ2-3 gives the whole variable domain KAGVTQTPRYLIKTRGQQVTLSCSPISGHRSVSWYQQTPGQGLQFLFEYFSETQRNKGNFPGRFSGRQFSNSRSEMNVSTLELGDSALYLCASSPDRATDTQYFGPGTRLTVL.

The chain joins TRBV30 to TRBJ2-7, with 8 bases aligning to TRBD2. J gave up 4 bases and V 4 bases, and 9 bases lay outside the gene matches. CDR3 length equals 14 residues. Germline V gene lookup returns CDR1 GTSNPN and CDR2 SVGIG (reference sequence). CDR3 residues: CAWTLAGLGYEQYF. In DNA form, the CDR3 reads TGTGCCTGGACGCTAGCGGGCCTAGGATACGAGCAGTACTTC.

This clone came up a few times. V gene TRBV29-1 combines with J gene TRBJ1-2; the D gene is possibly TRBD1 (5 bases). Per the germline V gene, CDR1 is SQVTM and CDR2 is ANQGSEA. V was pared by 5 bases and J by 6 bases, with 10 bases between. The CDR3 runs 11 residues. The CDR3 protein is CSVRGGDGYTF. In nucleotides, the CDR3 is TGCAGCGTTCGGGGAGGGGATGGCTACACCTTC.

The table lists this clone with a few counts. The chain has TRBV7-8 and TRBJ2-3; 11 positions match TRBD1. Looked up from germline, CDR1 is SGHVS and CDR2 is FQNEAQ. V gave up 3 bases and J gave up 6 bases; unmatched junction bases: 11. The CDR3 consists of 17 residues. The CDR3 DNA is TGTGCCAGCAGCTTTGCACCGGGACAGGGGGTTTTTGATACGCAGTATTTT. Translated: CASSFAPGQGVFDTQYF.

In its sample, this clone was seen a few times. This CDR3 is CASSLGTDGLTDTQYF. Written as DNA, the CDR3 is TGCGCCAGCAGCCTCGGGACTGACGGACTCACAGATACGCAGTATTTT. The chain joins TRBV5-1 to TRBJ2-3; tentative D call: TRBD2 (6 bases). The CDR3 consists of 16 residues. Germline V gene data show CDR1 as SGHRS and CDR2 as YFSETQ. Trimming pared 4 bases from V and 2 bases from J, leaving 17 bases between.

Comment on this clone: Other DNA variants within this sample encode the same CDR3. The rearrangement links TRBV4-1 to TRBJ2-5; TRBD2 matches 15 bases. Germline trimming cut 0 bases from V and 5 bases from J; bases unmatched to any gene: 1. This CDR3 is 16 amino acids long. CDR1 MGHRA and CDR2 YSYEKL come from the germline V gene. CDR3 bases: TGCGCCAGCAGCCAAGATGGGACTAGCGGGGGGGAGACCCAGTACTTC. This sequence encodes CASSQDGTSGGETQYF.

The chain uses TRBV7-2 and TRBJ1-1; D is possibly TRBD1 (5 bases). The ends were cut back, 5 bases at V and 7 bases at J, with 17 bases in the middle. The germline CDR1 and CDR2 sequences are SGHTA and FQGNSA. The CDR3 sequence is 14 residues long. As DNA, the CDR3 is TGTGCCAGCAGCCGAGAGATGGGGCGGAGTGAAGCTTTCTTT. Amino acids: CASSREMGRSEAFF.

This clone was picked up a small number of times. J is TRBJ2-6 and V is TRBV5-4, with 7 bases fitting TRBD1. Germline trimming cut 4 bases from V and 2 bases from J; bases unmatched to any gene: 9. The CDR3 has 17 residues. The germline gives CDR1 SGHNT, CDR2 YYREEE (reference sequence). This CDR3 reads CASSLGQDLTGANVLTF. CDR3 sequence (DNA): TGTGCCAGCAGCCTAGGACAGGATTTAACTGGGGCCAACGTCCTGACTTTC. The full variable domain, in which reference TRBV5-4 and TRBJ2-6 provide the parts outside the CDR3, is ETGVTQSPTHLIKTRGQQVTLRCSSQSGHNTVSWYQQALGQGPQFIFQYYREEENGRGNFPPRFSGLQFPNYSSELNVNALELDDSALYLCASSLGQDLTGANVLTFGAGSRLTVL.

This rearrangement joins TRBV4-3 to TRBJ1-2; tentative D call: TRBD1 (6 bases). Germline V gene data show CDR1 as LGHNA and CDR2 as YSLEER. Trimming stripped 2 bases from V and 4 bases from J, with 8 bases between. The CDR3 runs 13 residues. The DNA of the CDR3 is TGCGCCAGCAGCCAAATGGGGGCCTATGGCTACACCTTC. It translates to CASSQMGAYGYTF.

The chain uses TRBV6-5 and TRBJ2-2, with a weak D call TRBD2 (6 bases). Germline V CDR1 and CDR2: MNHEY, SVGAGI. The CDR3 length is 14 residues. The V end was cut by 7 bases, the J end by 4 bases, with 13 bases between. The CDR3 DNA reads TGTGCCAGCATAAGCAGGAGGGCCACCGGGGAGCTGTTTTTT. Protein product: CASISRRATGELFF.

This clone was picked up a small number of times. This CDR3 reads CASSQTSRGEKLFF. The CDR3, as DNA: TGTGCCAGCAGCCAAACGAGTAGGGGCGAAAAACTGTTTTTT. This chain connects TRBV16 to TRBJ1-4; maybe TRBD1 (5 bases). Trimming pared 2 bases from V and 8 bases from J, leaving 12 bases between. The CDR3 length is 14 residues. The germline V gene encodes CDR1 KGHSY and CDR2 FQNENV.